This T cell receptor (beta chain) was identified in a study of blood T cell repertoires in COVID-19. Trimming pared 6 bases from V and 2 bases from J, leaving 17 bases between. CDR1 is SNHLY and CDR2 is FYNNEI in the germline V gene. The CDR3 sequence is 16 residues long. Some clones are missing from TCRdb's copy, which holds only in-frame ones; the method was immunoSEQ multiplex PCR. The table has more than 200,000 clones, around 84% seen once. Symptom resolution, clearance, or two negative PCRs marked the recovered donors of Cohort 3. The chain is built from TRBV2 and TRBJ1-5; the D gene is possibly TRBD1 (6 bases). This receptor was obtained from a man aged 40-55 years who had recovered from COVID-19. Sequences were obtained from PBMCs or T cells enriched from blood (not recorded which). The CDR3 sequence: CASSREGGEGNQPQHF. The CDR3 DNA sequence: TGTGCCAGCAGCCGGGAGGGGGGCGAAGGCAATCAGCCCCAGCATTTT.